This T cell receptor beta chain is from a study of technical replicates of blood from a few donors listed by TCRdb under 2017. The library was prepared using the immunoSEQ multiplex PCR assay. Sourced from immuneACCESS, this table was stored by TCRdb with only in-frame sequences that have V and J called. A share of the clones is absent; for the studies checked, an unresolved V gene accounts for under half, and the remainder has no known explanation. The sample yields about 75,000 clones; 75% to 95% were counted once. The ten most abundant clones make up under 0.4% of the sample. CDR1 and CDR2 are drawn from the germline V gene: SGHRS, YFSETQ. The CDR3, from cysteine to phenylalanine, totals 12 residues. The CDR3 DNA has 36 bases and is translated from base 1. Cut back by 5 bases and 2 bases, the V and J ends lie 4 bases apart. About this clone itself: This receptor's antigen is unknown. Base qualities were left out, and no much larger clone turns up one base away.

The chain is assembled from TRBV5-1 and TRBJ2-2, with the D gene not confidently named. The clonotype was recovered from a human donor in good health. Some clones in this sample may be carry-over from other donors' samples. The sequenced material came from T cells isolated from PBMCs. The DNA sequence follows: TGCGCCAGCAGTCCTAACACCGGGGAGCTGTTTTTT. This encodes CASSPNTGELFF. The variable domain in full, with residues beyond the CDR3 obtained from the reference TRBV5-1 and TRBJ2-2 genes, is KAGVTQTPRYLIKTRGQQVTLSCSPISGHRSVSWYQQTPGQGLQFLFEYFSETQRNKGNFPGRFSGRQFSNSRSEMNVSTLELGDSALYLCASSPNTGELFFGEGSRLTVL.